This TCR beta chain was sequenced during a study of identical twins. The donor group consisted entirely of healthy Caucasians. This clonotype was observed a few times. The CDR3 runs to 15 residues. The V and J ends lost 1 base and 1 base respectively, with 14 bases between them. The germline V gene has CDR1 DFQATT and CDR2 SNEGSKA (reference sequence). TCRdb fed the 5' RACE reads into MiXCR, producing one record per CDR3 protein. This table has about 890,000 distinct CDR3 sequences, 12% appearing once. The sample also formed part of further work on yellow fever vaccine responses in identical twins.

The specimen was PBMCs. The receptor was isolated from a woman under 30 in good health. The chain is built from TRBV20-1 and TRBJ2-7, with D possibly called TRBD1 or TRBD2 (6 bases each). The CDR3 sequence is CSARVGGGSSYEQYF. CDR3 coding DNA: TGCAGTGCTAGAGTTGGAGGGGGGTCATCCTACGAGCAGTACTTC.